This is a list of T cell receptor beta chains from one sample in a study of cytomegalovirus exposure and HLA in healthy donors. Clones were sequenced by immunoSEQ multiplex PCR, and TCRdb holds only the in-frame ones, with some missing. This sample has fewer than 150,000 clones; less than 80% occur once, and the top ten carry 3.5% to 5%. The specimen was PBMCs. The receptor source for this set is a woman between 40 and 55 years old in good health and CMV-seropositive. Both conserved end residues are part of each CDR3. The D gene is left open where the match is weak.

>TRBJ2-5|.|TRBV18
CASSPLGGSGTQYF
>TRBJ2-7|.|TRBV7-3
CASSSPDSYEQYF
>TRBJ1-2|.|TRBV21-1
CASSKAGGDGWGPFYGYTF
>TRBJ1-1|.|TRBV2
CASSYEPRREAFF
>TRBJ1-2|.|TRBV5-1
CASSSGGETGGYTF
>TRBJ2-3|.|TRBV5-4
CASSLGGQDTQYF
>TRBJ2-1|TRBD1|TRBV6-6
CASSPPDRHHNEQFF
>TRBJ1-2|.|TRBV6-5
CASSYGQGGYTF
>TRBJ1-2|TRBD1|TRBV7-9
CASSLAQTGGPGYTF
>TRBJ2-1|.|TRBV5-1
CASSSVGGVNEQFF
>TRBJ1-3|.|TRBV5-4
CASRSGSGNTIYF
>TRBJ1-1|TRBD1|TRBV19
CASSPSGTGVTEAFF
>TRBJ2-3|TRBD2|TRBV7-6
CASSLSLAGPDTQYF
>TRBJ2-1|.|TRBV2
CASSSSTYPVSDEQFF
>TRBJ2-2|.|TRBV7-2
CASSLGLGPTGELFF
>TRBJ2-3|.|TRBV29-1
CSVDAASETQYF
>TRBJ2-1|.|TRBV7-8
CASSLPGQRLSEGEQFF
>TRBJ2-2|.|TRBV30
CAWSVLSGDTGELFF
>TRBJ1-2|.|TRBV7-3
CASSLGAGDGYTF
>TRBJ1-1|.|TRBV27
CASSFRENTEAFF
>TRBJ1-1|.|TRBV5-1
CASSFKGGDTEAFF
>TRBJ1-1|TRBD1|TRBV6-1
CASSFQGGTEAFF
>TRBJ1-2|TRBD1|TRBV7-2
CASSPYGTVAGYTF
>TRBJ2-6|.|TRBV6-1
CASSLGGTGANVLTF
>TRBJ2-7|TRBD1|TRBV6-5
CASSYPGQGEQYF
>TRBJ1-1|.|TRBV4-1
CASTPPGGDITEAFF
>TRBJ2-7|.|TRBV7-9
CASSRSGGGDEQYF